This TCR beta chain stems from a study of T cell changes during pregnancy in multiple sclerosis (dated by TCRdb to between 2018 and 2021). With respect to the entire study: The study looked at changes in the T cell repertoire across pregnancy in women with multiple sclerosis.

Measured from the cysteine to the phenylalanine, the CDR3 is 13 residues long. Of the read, only the CDR3 DNA is kept; its 39 bases are in frame from base 1. Trimming removed 5 bases from V and 2 bases from J; the gene matches leave 3 bases unexplained. The germline V gene encodes CDR1 SGHTA and CDR2 FQGTGA. Libraries were built with the immunoSEQ multiplex PCR assay. What TCRdb holds here is the immuneACCESS table cut down to in-frame rearrangements. Part of the clones is not present; checked against another copy, under half of the missing clones reflect an unresolved V gene, and the others are unexplained. The sample table contains 20,000 to 30,000 clones; only one count was recorded for 85% to 90% of them. The biggest ten clones account for more than 0.85% of the sample. Concerning this clone itself: The target of this receptor is not known. No clone much larger than this one lies a single base away; base qualities are absent.

Sequences were derived from CD4+ T cells from peripheral blood mononuclear cells, sampled in the second trimester of pregnancy. This sequence uses TRBV7-3 and TRBJ2-7, with 7 bases aligning to TRBD1. This sequence originates from a female donor in good health, enrolled as a control in a pregnancy study. The CDR3 has the sequence CASSRQGAYEQYF. The sequenced DNA is TGTGCCAGCAGCCGACAGGGAGCCTACGAGCAGTACTTC.